This passage covers 5 T cell receptor beta chains from one sample sequenced in a study of shared clonotypes between healthy human individuals. Data came from immunoSEQ multiplex PCR; TCRdb stores just in-frame clones and leaves some out. This sample yields a few million clones, of which about 92% are seen a single time; roughly 0.13% belongs to the top ten. The specimen sequenced was naive CD4+ T cells sorted from blood. Noted subset: CD45RA+ positively selected. The receptor set was obtained from a man younger than 30 in good health.

The chain combines TRBV7-2 with TRBJ2-3; D perhaps matches TRBD1 (6 bases). The V and J ends lost 8 bases and 0 bases respectively, with 15 bases between them. CDR3 length: 15 amino acids. Germline V CDR1 and CDR2: SGHTA, FQGNSA. Here the CDR3 reads CASGRGGPSTDTQYF. The CDR3 DNA sequence: TGTGCCAGCGGACGTGGGGGCCCCAGCACAGATACGCAGTATTTT.

This clone has just one count. The chain uses TRBV30 and TRBJ2-7; D perhaps matches TRBD2 (5 bases). The germline V gene encodes CDR1 GTSNPN and CDR2 SVGIG (reference sequence). The CDR3 is 12 amino acids. V lost 5 bases, J lost 2 bases, and 10 bases lay in between. Here the CDR3 DNA reads TGTGCCTGGGTCCTGACTACCTACGAGCAGTACTTC. Translated, it gives CAWVLTTYEQYF.

The genes are TRBV5-4 and TRBJ2-7, with D possibly called TRBD1 or TRBD2 (5 bases each). This CDR3 contains 15 residues. V lost 1 base, J lost 5 bases, and 16 bases lay in between. Germline V lookup: CDR1 SGHNT, CDR2 YYREEE (reference sequence). The CDR3 loop is CASSLNGAGSNEQYF. The CDR3 nucleotides read TGTGCCAGCAGCTTGAACGGGGCAGGGAGTAACGAGCAGTACTTC.

The CDR3 sequence: CASRELVQGIYEQYF. Written as DNA, the CDR3 is TGCGCCAGCAGGGAACTCGTACAGGGTATCTACGAGCAGTACTTC. The chain joins TRBV5-1 to TRBJ2-7, with a tentative D call TRBD1 (6 bases). The V gene's germline CDR1 is SGHRS and CDR2 YFSETQ. The CDR3 totals 15 residues. The V and J ends lost 5 bases and 3 bases respectively, with 18 bases between them.

The chain carries TRBV7-2 and TRBJ2-3; TRBD2 matches at 9 bases. CDR3 size: 15 residues. Germline V gene data show CDR1 as SGHTA and CDR2 as FQGNSA. The V and J ends lost 8 bases and 2 bases, in that order; junction bases with no gene match: 8. CDR3 bases: TGTGCCAGCCTTCCTAGCGGGACCGACACAGATACGCAGTATTTT. Its protein product is CASLPSGTDTDTQYF.